The text below deals with one T cell receptor (beta chain). Its antigen remains unidentified. The data are from a study of CD8+ T cells in alopecia areata. Background on the study: Treated patients received oral tofacitinib, 5 to 10 mg twice daily. Whole-study findings and limits: Affected lesional scalp, above all in alopecia totalis/universalis, was more clonal than normal scalp.

Germline V lookup: CDR1 SGHDN, CDR2 FVKESK. The CDR3 consists of 18 residues. J lost 4 bases, V lost 0 bases, and 6 bases had no gene match. cDNA reverse transcribed from extracted RNA served as the sequencing template. Profiled with immunoSEQ multiplex PCR; TCRdb holds only in-frame clones, not every one. The repertoire holds hundreds of thousands of clones, with around 66% as singletons. Regarding treatment: oral pan-JAK inhibitor, 5-10 mg twice daily. The chain has TRBV14 and TRBJ2-3; 14 positions agree with TRBD2. This TCR was recovered from a human donor with alopecia areata. Material: CD4+ T cells sorted from blood, obtained around week 42, from a patient treated with tofacitinib. CDR3 bases: TGTGCCAGCAGCCAAGAGACGCGACTAGCGGGGGGGCCAGATACGCAGTATTTT. Its translation is CASSQETRLAGGPDTQYF.